This section outlines one T cell receptor (beta chain) sequence together with its context. Antigen: not known. Clones were sequenced by immunoSEQ multiplex PCR, and TCRdb holds only the in-frame ones, with some missing. The sample yields about 100,000 clones, 80% to 90% seen once. This specimen comes from a study of PD-1 blockade in classical Hodgkin lymphoma. Study outcomes and limitations: Complete responders showed a baseline diversity that resembled the diversity of newly diagnosed patients. By cycle point C4D1, TCR diversity had risen significantly in CD4+ cells (but not CD8+ cells).

All the patients suffered relapse after autologous stem cell transplantation, and brentuximab vedotin exposure differed. CDR3 length: 14 residues. CDR1 and CDR2 from the germline V gene are MNHEY and SMNVEV (reference sequence). V lost 8 bases and J 0 bases, leaving 10 bases between the germline ends. This specimen was peripheral blood mononuclear cells (PBMCs), taken before the second cycle of nivolumab. This sequence was found in a human donor with classical Hodgkin lymphoma. V is TRBV27 and J is TRBJ2-2, with D possibly matching TRBD1 (6 bases). In nucleotides, the CDR3 is TGTGCCAGCTCTGGACAGTCGAACACCGGGGAGCTGTTTTTT. Translating it yields CASSGQSNTGELFF.